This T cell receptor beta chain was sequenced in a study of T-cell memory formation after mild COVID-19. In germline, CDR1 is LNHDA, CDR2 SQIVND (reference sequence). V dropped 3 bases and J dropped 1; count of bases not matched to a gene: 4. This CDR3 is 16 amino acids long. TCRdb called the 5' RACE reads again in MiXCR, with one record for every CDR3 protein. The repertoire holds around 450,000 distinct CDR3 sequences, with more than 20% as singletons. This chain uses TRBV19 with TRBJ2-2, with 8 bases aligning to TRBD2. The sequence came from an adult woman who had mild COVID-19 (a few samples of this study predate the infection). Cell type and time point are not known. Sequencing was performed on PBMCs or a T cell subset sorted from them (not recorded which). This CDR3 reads CASSIETSENTGELFF. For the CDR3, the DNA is TGTGCCAGTAGTATTGAGACTAGCGAGAACACCGGGGAGCTGTTTTTT. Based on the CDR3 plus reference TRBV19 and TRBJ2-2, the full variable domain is DGGITQSPKYLFRKEGQNVTLSCEQNLNHDAMYWYRQDPGQGLRLIYYSQIVNDFQKGDIAEGYSVSREKKESFPLTVTSAQKNPTAFYLCASSIETSENTGELFFGEGSRLTVL.